A single sample is the source of the 11 T cell receptor beta chains below, sequenced in a study of OX40 agonist ivuxolimab in advanced cancers. Libraries were built with the immunoSEQ multiplex PCR assay. TCRdb's version of the immuneACCESS table is confined to in-frame rearrangements and falls short of the full clone set. An unresolved V gene accounts for under half of the shortfall where checked; the remainder is of unknown origin. The sample includes 40,000 to 50,000 clones, with about 86% observed a single time. About a third of the sample lies in the top ten. The source was CD4+ or CD8+ T cells sorted from blood, collected in a trial of the OX40 agonist ivuxolimab. These receptors all come from an adult with an advanced solid tumor such as melanoma, head and neck, liver or kidney cancer.

The rearrangement joins TRBV2 to TRBJ1-4; D is ambiguous. CDR3 length: 14 residues. Trimming stripped 3 bases from V and 7 bases from J, with 12 bases between. Per germline, CDR1 SNHLY and CDR2 FYNNEI. CDR3 sequence (DNA): TGTGCCAGCAGTGATTTAGGAATAACTGAAAAACTGTTTTTT. Translating it yields CASSDLGITEKLFF.

V and J are TRBV28 and TRBJ1-2; no clear D gene. This CDR3 spans 16 amino acids. The germline V and J ends were trimmed by 4 bases and 4 bases, with 19 bases remaining between them. Germline V gene lookup returns CDR1 MDHEN and CDR2 SYDVKM. The CDR3 spells CASSSPGMALSYGYTF. The CDR3 DNA is TGTGCCAGCAGTTCGCCGGGCATGGCCCTTAGCTATGGCTACACCTTC.

This chain links TRBV2 with TRBJ2-2; the match to TRBD2 covers 9 bases. Per the germline V gene, CDR1 is SNHLY and CDR2 is FYNNEI. The CDR3 has 15 amino acids. The V segment lost 5 bases and the J segment 4 bases; nucleotides outside the gene matches: 5. CDR3 DNA sequence: TGTGCCAGCAGTCTAGGACTAGCGCTCACCGGGGAGCTGTTTTTT. Residues: CASSLGLALTGELFF.

This rearrangement joins TRBV7-9 to TRBJ2-1; unclear D gene. CDR3 size: 12 residues. Germline V gene lookup returns CDR1 SEHNR and CDR2 FQNEAQ (reference sequence). The V end was cut by 3 bases, the J end by 6 bases, with 6 bases between. The CDR3 loop is CASSFWGNEQFF. The CDR3 region has the DNA TGTGCCAGCAGCTTTTGGGGCAATGAGCAGTTCTTC.

V gene TRBV5-1 combines with J gene TRBJ2-1; 9 bases are shared with TRBD2. In germline, CDR1 is SGHRS, CDR2 YFSETQ. Trimming cost V 5 bases and J 6 bases; bases outside gene matches: 6. CDR3 length: 14 residues. CDR3 loop: CASRIAGEANEQFF. The CDR3 bases are TGCGCCAGCAGAATAGCGGGAGAGGCCAATGAGCAGTTCTTC. The entire variable domain, with the rest obtained from reference TRBV5-1 and TRBJ2-1, is as follows: KAGVTQTPRYLIKTRGQQVTLSCSPISGHRSVSWYQQTPGQGLQFLFEYFSETQRNKGNFPGRFSGRQFSNSRSEMNVSTLELGDSALYLCASRIAGEANEQFFGPGTRLTVL.

The chain uses TRBV30 and TRBJ1-1, with a tentative D call TRBD1 (6 bases). In germline, CDR1 is GTSNPN, CDR2 SVGIG (reference sequence). CDR3 size: 15 residues. Deletions cut 4 bases from V and 5 bases from J, with 20 bases between. The CDR3 nucleotides are TGTGCCTGGACTACCACGGCGGGGGCGCGAACTGAAGCTTTCTTT. This encodes CAWTTTAGARTEAFF.

CDR3: CASSRPTNRGSNYNSPLHF. CDR3 nucleotide sequence: TGTGCCAGTAGTCGACCGACAAACAGGGGCAGCAACTATAATTCACCCCTCCACTTT. The V and J genes are TRBV19 and TRBJ1-6; the match to TRBD1 covers 7 bases. The CDR3 has 19 amino acids. Germline assignment: CDR1 LNHDA and CDR2 SQIVND (reference sequence). V lost 5 bases to trimming and J lost 3 bases; unmatched junction nucleotides: 16. Full variable domain (rest looked up from reference TRBV19 and TRBJ1-6): DGGITQSPKYLFRKEGQNVTLSCEQNLNHDAMYWYRQDPGQGLRLIYYSQIVNDFQKGDIAEGYSVSREKKESFPLTVTSAQKNPTAFYLCASSRPTNRGSNYNSPLHFGNGTRLTVT.

The count of this clone is one. The J gene is TRBJ2-5, the V gene TRBV7-2; 7 nucleotides line up with TRBD2. Losses at the gene ends were 1 base for V and 4 bases for J; bases not matched to a gene: 9. The CDR3 is 16 residues long. Germline CDR1 reads SGHTA; CDR2 reads FQGNSA. This CDR3 is CASSLEVRAGRETQYF. The CDR3 DNA reads as TGTGCCAGCAGCTTAGAGGTGCGAGCGGGGCGAGAGACCCAGTACTTC.

V is TRBV7-2 and J is TRBJ2-7; no definite D call. The CDR3 is 13 residues long. Germline lookup yields CDR1 SGHTA and CDR2 FQGNSA. Trimming stripped 4 bases from V and 4 bases from J, with 11 bases between. The chain's CDR3 is CASSSPLGYEQYF. CDR3 nucleotide sequence: TGTGCCAGCAGCTCCCCCTTGGGTTACGAGCAGTACTTC.

This clone occurred once. In DNA, the CDR3 is TGTGCCAGCAGCCCGGAGGCGGGGGCCGGGGAGCTGTTTTTT. As protein: CASSPEAGAGELFF. The chain couples TRBV7-3 to TRBJ2-2; 7 bases match TRBD2. V dropped 5 bases and J dropped 6; count of bases not matched to a gene: 6. The germline V gene encodes CDR1 SGHTA and CDR2 FQGTGA. The CDR3 has 14 amino acids.

The chain recombines TRBV5-1 with TRBJ2-7; 10 nucleotides line up with TRBD1. The CDR3 covers 14 residues. After removal of 2 bases from V and 6 bases from J, the junction contained 5 bases not matched to a gene. Germline CDR1 reads SGHRS; CDR2 reads YFSETQ. The CDR3 region has the DNA TGCGCCAGCAGCTTCGGGACAGGGGTTGCCGAGCAGTACTTC. This translates into CASSFGTGVAEQYF.